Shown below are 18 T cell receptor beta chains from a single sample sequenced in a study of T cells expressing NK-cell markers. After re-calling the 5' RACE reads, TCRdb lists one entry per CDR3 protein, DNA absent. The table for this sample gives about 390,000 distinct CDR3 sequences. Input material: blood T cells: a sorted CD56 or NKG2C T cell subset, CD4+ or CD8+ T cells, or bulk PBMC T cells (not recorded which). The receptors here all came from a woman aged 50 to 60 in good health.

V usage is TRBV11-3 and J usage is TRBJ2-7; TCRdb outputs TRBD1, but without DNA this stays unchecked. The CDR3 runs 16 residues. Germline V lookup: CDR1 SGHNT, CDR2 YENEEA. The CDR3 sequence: CASSLVRGVGHYEQYF. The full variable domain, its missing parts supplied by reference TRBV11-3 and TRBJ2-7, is EAGVVQSPRYKIIEKKQPVAFWCNPISGHNTLYWYLQNLGQGPELLIRYENEEAVDDSQLPKDRFSAERLKGVDSTLKIQPAELGDSAVYLCASSLVRGVGHYEQYFGPGTRLTVT.

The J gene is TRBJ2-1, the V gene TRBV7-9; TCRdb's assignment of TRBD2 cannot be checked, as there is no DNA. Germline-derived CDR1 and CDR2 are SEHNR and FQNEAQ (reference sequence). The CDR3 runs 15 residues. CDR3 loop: CASSSLAASYNEQFF.

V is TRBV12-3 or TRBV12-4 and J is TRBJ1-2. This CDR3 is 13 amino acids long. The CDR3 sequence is CASSFSGLRGYTF.

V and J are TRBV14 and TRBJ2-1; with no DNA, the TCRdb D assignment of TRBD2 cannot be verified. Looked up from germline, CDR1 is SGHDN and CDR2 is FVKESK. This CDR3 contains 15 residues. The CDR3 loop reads CASSQEAGPYNEQFF.

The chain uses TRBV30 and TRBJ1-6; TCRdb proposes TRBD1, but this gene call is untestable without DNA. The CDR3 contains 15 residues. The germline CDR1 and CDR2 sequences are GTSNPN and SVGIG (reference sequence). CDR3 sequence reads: CAWSSFVPRNSPLHF.

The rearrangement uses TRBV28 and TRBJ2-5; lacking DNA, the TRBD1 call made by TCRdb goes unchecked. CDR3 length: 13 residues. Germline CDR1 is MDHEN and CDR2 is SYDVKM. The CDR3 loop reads CASGQGGLRSQYF.

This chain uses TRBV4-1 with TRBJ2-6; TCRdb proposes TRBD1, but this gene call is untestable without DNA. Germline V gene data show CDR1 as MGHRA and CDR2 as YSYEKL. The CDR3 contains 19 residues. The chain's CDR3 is CASSQDRAGASSGANVLTF.

The CDR3 region is CASSLEPPGKLFF. This chain links TRBV11-2 with TRBJ1-4. The CDR3 sequence is 13 residues long. Looked up from germline, CDR1 is SGHAT and CDR2 is FQNNGV.

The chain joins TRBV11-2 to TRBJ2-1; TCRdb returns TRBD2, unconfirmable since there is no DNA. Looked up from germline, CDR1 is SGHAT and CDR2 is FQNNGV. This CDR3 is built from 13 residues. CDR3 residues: CASSLDGLAGLFF.

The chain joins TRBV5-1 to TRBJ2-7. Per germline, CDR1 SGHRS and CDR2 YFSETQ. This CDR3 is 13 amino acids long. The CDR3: CASSLGKGYEQYF.

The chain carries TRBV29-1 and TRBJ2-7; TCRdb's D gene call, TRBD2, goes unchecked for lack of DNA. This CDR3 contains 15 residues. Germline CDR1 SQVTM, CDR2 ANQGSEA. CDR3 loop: CSVVLASGVSYEQYF.

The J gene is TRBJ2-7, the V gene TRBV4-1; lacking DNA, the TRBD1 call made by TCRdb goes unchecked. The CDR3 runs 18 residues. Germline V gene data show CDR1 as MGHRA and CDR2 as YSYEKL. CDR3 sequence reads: CASSQVLPTGTSTYEQYF.

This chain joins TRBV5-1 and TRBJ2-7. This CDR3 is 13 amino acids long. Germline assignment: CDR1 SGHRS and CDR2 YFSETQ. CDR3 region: CASSLLVAYEQYF.

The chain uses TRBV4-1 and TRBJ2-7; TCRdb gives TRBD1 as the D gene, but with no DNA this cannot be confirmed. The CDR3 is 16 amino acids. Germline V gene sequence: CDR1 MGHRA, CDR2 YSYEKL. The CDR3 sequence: CASSQVLNPRYYEQYF.

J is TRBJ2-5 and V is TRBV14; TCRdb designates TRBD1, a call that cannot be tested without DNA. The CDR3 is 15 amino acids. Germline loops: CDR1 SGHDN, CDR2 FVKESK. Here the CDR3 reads CASSPGRGHSETQYF.

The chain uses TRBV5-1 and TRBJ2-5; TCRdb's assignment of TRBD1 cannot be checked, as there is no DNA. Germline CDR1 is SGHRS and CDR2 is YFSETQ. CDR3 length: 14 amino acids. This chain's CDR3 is CASRERIGGETQYF.

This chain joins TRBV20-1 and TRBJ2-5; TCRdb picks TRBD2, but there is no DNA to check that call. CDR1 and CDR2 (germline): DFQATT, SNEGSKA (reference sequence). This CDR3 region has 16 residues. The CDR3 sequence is CSARRTSGVGGETQYF.

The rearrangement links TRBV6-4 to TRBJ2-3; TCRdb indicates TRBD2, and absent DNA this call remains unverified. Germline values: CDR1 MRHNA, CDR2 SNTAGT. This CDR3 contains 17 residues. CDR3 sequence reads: CASSVYFQREGRNTQYF.